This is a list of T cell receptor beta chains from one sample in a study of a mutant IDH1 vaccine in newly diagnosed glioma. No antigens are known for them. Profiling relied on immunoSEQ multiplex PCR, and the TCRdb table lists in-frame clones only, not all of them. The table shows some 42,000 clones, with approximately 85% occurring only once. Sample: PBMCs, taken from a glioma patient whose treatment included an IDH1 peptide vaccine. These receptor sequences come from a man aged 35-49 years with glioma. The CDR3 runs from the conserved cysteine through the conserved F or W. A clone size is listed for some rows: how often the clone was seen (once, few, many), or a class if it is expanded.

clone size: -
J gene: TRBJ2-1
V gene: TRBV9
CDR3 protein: CASSAGLAVYNEQFF

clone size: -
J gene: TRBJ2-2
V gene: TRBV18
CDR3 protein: CASSPAKQGGTGELFF

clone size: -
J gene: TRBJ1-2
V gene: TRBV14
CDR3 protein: CASSQAPRTNYGYTF

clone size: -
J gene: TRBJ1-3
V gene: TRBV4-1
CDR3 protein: CASSAQDGLSGNTIYF

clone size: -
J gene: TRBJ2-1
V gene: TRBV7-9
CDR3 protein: CASSLDNPGDEQFF

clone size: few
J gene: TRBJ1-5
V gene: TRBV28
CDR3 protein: CASGWGLNQPQHF

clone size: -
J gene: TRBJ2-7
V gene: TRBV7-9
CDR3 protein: CASSIAGGYEQYF

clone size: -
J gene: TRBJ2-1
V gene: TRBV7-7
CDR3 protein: CASSLGASGGNEQFF

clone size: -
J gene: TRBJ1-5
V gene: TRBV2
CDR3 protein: CASLGQGRQPQHF

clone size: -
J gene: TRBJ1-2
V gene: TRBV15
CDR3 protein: CATSRGTNYGYTF

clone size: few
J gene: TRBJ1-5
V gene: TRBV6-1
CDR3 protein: CASSVWTEDQPQHF

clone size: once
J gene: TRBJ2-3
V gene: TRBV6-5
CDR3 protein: CASSYSQRADTQYF

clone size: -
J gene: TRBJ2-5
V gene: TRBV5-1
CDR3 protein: CASSGGTGLQETQYF

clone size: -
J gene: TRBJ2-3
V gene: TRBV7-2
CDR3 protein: CASSLGGSGGTDTQYF

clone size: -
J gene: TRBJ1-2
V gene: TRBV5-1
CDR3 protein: CASSLGGQGALDGYTF

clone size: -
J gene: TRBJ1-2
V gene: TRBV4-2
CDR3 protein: CASSQEATAGGYTF

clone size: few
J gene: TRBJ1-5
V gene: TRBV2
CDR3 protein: CASKEVGFSNQPQHF

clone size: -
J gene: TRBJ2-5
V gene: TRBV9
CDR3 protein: CASSGRNRDRGDKETQYF

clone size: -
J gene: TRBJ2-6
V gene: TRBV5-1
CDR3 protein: CASSLGSTASGANVLTF

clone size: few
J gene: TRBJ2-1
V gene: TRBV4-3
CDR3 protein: CASSQDLAIFYNEQFF

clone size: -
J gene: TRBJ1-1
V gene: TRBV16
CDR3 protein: CASSLLGQGDTEAFF

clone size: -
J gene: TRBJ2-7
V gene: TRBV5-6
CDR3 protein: CASSLGSPYEQYF

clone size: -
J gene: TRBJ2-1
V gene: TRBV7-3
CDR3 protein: CASSPGGSSYNEQFF

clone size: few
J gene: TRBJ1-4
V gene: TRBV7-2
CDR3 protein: CASSLARGAREKLFF

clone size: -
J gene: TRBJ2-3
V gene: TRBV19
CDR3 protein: CASSIRGGQGDTQYF

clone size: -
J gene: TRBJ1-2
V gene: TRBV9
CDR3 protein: CASSAWDRGDGYTF

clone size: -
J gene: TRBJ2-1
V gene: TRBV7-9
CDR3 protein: CASSSRWSGGNEQFF

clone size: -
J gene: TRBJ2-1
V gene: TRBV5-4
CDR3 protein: CASSLDPGLAASYNEQFF

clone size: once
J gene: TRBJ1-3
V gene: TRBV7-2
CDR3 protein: CASSFGSGNTIYF

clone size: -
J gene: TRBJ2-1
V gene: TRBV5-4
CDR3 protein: CASRVSNSYNEQFF

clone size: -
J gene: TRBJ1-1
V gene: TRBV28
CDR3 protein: CASKQGWGTEAFF

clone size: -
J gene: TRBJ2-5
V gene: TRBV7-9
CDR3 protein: CASSLFAVGGVTQYF

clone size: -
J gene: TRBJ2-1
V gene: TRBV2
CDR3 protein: CASRGTVGGEQFF

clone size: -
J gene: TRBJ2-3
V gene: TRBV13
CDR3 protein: CASTPLRAGNTDTQYF

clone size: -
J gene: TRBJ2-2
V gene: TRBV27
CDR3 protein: CASSFNKNTGELFF

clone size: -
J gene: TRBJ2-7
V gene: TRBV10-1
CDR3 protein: CASSRGTLRGFYEQYF

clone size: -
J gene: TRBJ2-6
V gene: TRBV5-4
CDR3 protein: CASSEGQISGANVLTF

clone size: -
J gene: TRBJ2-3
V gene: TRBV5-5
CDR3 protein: CASIRTLGRSSTDTQYF

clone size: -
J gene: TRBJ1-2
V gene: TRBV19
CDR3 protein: CASSIGAGPGGYGYTF

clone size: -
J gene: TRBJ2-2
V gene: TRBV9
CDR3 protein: CASSSDLRTGELFF

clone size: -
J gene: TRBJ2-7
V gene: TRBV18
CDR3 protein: CASSPGEAYEQYF

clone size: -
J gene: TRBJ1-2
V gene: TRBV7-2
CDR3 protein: CASSLVSGYGYTF

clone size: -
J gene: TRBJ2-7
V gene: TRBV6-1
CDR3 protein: CASRSPGGGGEQYF

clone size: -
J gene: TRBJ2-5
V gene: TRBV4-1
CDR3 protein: CASSQPGILETQYF

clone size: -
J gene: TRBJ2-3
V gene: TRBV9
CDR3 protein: CASSAIAGKTDTQYF